These 17 T cell receptor beta chains share one sample of origin, sequenced in a study of T cell changes during pregnancy in multiple sclerosis. Profiling relied on immunoSEQ multiplex PCR, and the TCRdb table lists in-frame clones only, not all of them. This repertoire shows about 61,000 clones, around 89% found once; its top ten account for almost 0.9%. Material: peripheral blood, obtained in the first trimester of pregnancy. The source of these receptors is a female donor in good health, enrolled as a control in a pregnancy study.

This sequence joins TRBV19 and TRBJ2-1; 14 bases are a match to TRBD2. Germline V lookup: CDR1 LNHDA, CDR2 SQIVND (reference sequence). Trimming at V came to 6 bases and at J to 6 bases, leaving 7 bases not matched to a gene. The CDR3 length is 16 residues. The CDR3 spells CASRTSGGAPGNEQFF. The DNA for the CDR3 is TGTGCCAGTAGGACTAGCGGGGGGGCGCCAGGCAATGAGCAGTTCTTC.

This clone has a single count. The CDR3 region has the DNA TGTGCCAGCAGCTTAGACTCCCTTAGCTCTGGAAACACCATATATTTT. Translating gives CASSLDSLSSGNTIYF. The chain carries TRBV11-2 and TRBJ1-3; D gene uncertain. This CDR3 has 16 amino acids. Germline lookup yields CDR1 SGHAT and CDR2 FQNNGV. Trimming left V 0 bases short and J 0 bases short, with 9 bases between. The full variable domain, its missing parts supplied by reference TRBV11-2 and TRBJ1-3, is EAGVAQSPRYKIIEKRQSVAFWCNPISGHATLYWYQQILGQGPKLLIQFQNNGVVDDSQLPKDRFSAERLKGVDSTLKIQPAKLEDSAVYLCASSLDSLSSGNTIYFGEGSWLTVV.

This chain links TRBV6-5 with TRBJ2-3; perhaps TRBD1 as D (6 bases). Trimming took off 6 bases at V and 0 bases at J, with 13 bases between the two ends. Germline values: CDR1 MNHEY, CDR2 SVGAGI. CDR3 length: 15 amino acids. The CDR3 protein is CASRPQGPSTDTQYF. CDR3 nucleotides: TGTGCCAGCAGACCACAGGGACCTAGCACAGATACGCAGTATTTT.

The chain employs TRBV18 and TRBJ1-1; perhaps TRBD1 as D (5 bases). Germline V CDR1 and CDR2: KGHSH, LQKENI. V was trimmed by 3 bases and J by 7 bases, leaving 12 bases between them. CDR3 length: 13 residues. CDR3 sequence reads: CASSPDRQLEAFF. DNA for the CDR3: TGTGCCAGCTCACCGGATAGACAGCTTGAAGCTTTCTTT.

This clone was detected only once. J is TRBJ2-1 and V is TRBV7-8; no clear D gene. Germline values: CDR1 SGHVS, CDR2 FQNEAQ. The CDR3 loop spans 13 amino acids. V shed 0 bases and J shed 10 bases, with 10 bases lying between them. CDR3 coding DNA: TGTGCCAGCAGCTTAGCGCCTGGCCCCGAGCAGTTCTTC. Translated: CASSLAPGPEQFF.

V and J are TRBV7-2 and TRBJ1-1; D ambiguous. Trimming pared 5 bases from V and 0 bases from J, leaving 19 bases between. The CDR3 contains 17 residues. Per germline, CDR1 SGHTA and CDR2 FQGNSA. The DNA for the CDR3 is TGTGCCAGCAGCCCTAGCGCGAGCCTAACCATGAACACTGAAGCTTTCTTT. Amino acid sequence: CASSPSASLTMNTEAFF.

V is TRBV19 and J is TRBJ2-7, with D possibly TRBD2 on 6 matching bases. The CDR3 sequence is 15 residues long. Germline loops: CDR1 LNHDA, CDR2 SQIVND (reference sequence). Trimming removed 3 bases at V and 2 bases at J, with 14 bases between. The DNA for the CDR3 is TGTGCCAGTAGTATCCCAGGGAGGTCCCCCTACGAGCAGTACTTC. It specifies CASSIPGRSPYEQYF.

This clone was found a few times. This rearrangement joins TRBV29-1 to TRBJ1-2; D call uncertain. The germline V and J ends were trimmed by 5 bases and 5 bases, with 12 bases remaining between them. Looked up from germline, CDR1 is SQVTM and CDR2 is ANQGSEA. The CDR3 has 12 amino acids. CDR3: CSVRPTAYGYTF. In DNA form, the CDR3 reads TGCAGCGTTCGCCCAACAGCTTATGGCTACACCTTC.

This clone occurred once. The chain links TRBV30 to TRBJ2-4; 7 bases are a match to TRBD1. With V trimmed by 3 bases and J by 8 bases, 10 bases remained unmatched. In germline, CDR1 is GTSNPN, CDR2 SVGIG (reference sequence). This CDR3 is 14 amino acids long. The CDR3 loop reads CAWRLIDREDIQYF. In nucleotides, the CDR3 is TGTGCCTGGAGGCTAATCGACAGGGAAGACATTCAGTACTTC.

The chain joins TRBV4-2 to TRBJ2-5; 14 bases fit TRBD2. Germline CDR1 and CDR2: LGHNA and YNFKEQ. The CDR3 contains 18 residues. The ends lost 0 bases at V and 4 bases at J; junction bases unmatched: 7. As DNA, the CDR3 is TGTGCCAGCAGCCAAGAAGGGACTAGCGGGGGTTGGGCAGAGACCCAGTACTTC. Its protein is CASSQEGTSGGWAETQYF.

The chain is built from TRBV2 and TRBJ1-1; TRBD1 is a possible D gene (5 bases). Trimming left V 2 bases short and J 10 bases short, with 14 bases between. From germline, CDR1 is SNHLY and CDR2 FYNNEI. The CDR3 extends over 13 amino acids. The DNA for the CDR3 is TGTGCCAGCAGTGAATATCGGGGGACCGGAGCTTTCTTT. Amino acids: CASSEYRGTGAFF.

The chain links TRBV7-2 to TRBJ2-3, with 9 bases that match TRBD2. The germline V gene has CDR1 SGHTA and CDR2 FQGNSA. The length of the CDR3 is 16 residues. The V gene end was trimmed by 5 bases and the J gene end by 4 bases; junction bases not matched to a gene: 10. The CDR3, as DNA: TGTGCCAGCAGCCAAAATACTAGCGGGCCTTCAGATACGCAGTATTTT. Its translation: CASSQNTSGPSDTQYF.

The chain has TRBV9 and TRBJ1-2, with 9 bases lining up with TRBD1. Per the germline V gene, CDR1 is SGDLS and CDR2 is YYNGEE. The CDR3 consists of 15 residues. The J segment lost 7 bases and the V segment lost 2 bases, leaving 9 bases of the junction unmatched. The CDR3 DNA reads TGTGCCAGCAGCGTCTTGGGACAGGGAATGTTTGGCTACACCTTC. It specifies CASSVLGQGMFGYTF. The full variable domain, rest sourced from reference TRBV9 and TRBJ1-2, is DSGVTQTPKHLITATGQRVTLRCSPRSGDLSVYWYQQSLDQGLQFLIQYYNGEERAKGNILERFSAQQFPDLHSELNLSSLELGDSALYFCASSVLGQGMFGYTFGSGTRLTVV.

This CDR3 reads CARTDREVPTGELFF. As DNA, the CDR3 is TGCGCCAGAACGGACAGGGAAGTCCCAACCGGGGAGCTGTTTTTT. The chain is built from TRBV10-1 and TRBJ2-2; 8 bases match TRBD1. The CDR3 is 15 amino acids. The germline gives CDR1 WNHNN, CDR2 SYGVQD (reference sequence). V trimming: 9 bases; J trimming: 5 bases; junction bases outside the gene matches: 11.

This chain uses TRBV2 with TRBJ1-1; D gene ambiguous. The germline CDR1 and CDR2 sequences are SNHLY and FYNNEI. This CDR3 is built from 16 residues. Trimming removed 3 bases from V and 1 base from J, with 15 bases in between. The CDR3 DNA follows: TGTGCCAGCAGTGACCCCCGACTCTTGCGGAACACTGAAGCTTTCTTT. Its translation is CASSDPRLLRNTEAFF.

This chain links TRBV4-2 with TRBJ1-2; possible D gene TRBD1, 6 bases. Germline V gene sequence: CDR1 LGHNA, CDR2 YNFKEQ. Between the trimmed V and J ends, which lost 2 bases and 0 bases, there was a span of 13 bases. CDR3 size: 16 residues. Here the CDR3 DNA reads TGTGCCAGCAGCCAACCTTCGGGACAATCTAACTATGGCTACACCTTC. Translated: CASSQPSGQSNYGYTF.

The V gene is TRBV5-6, the J gene TRBJ1-2; 9 nucleotides match TRBD1. After removal of 4 bases from V and 8 bases from J, the junction contained 24 bases not matched to a gene. There are 19 residues in the CDR3. Germline assignment: CDR1 SGHDT and CDR2 YYEEEE. CDR3 bases: TGTGCCAGCAGCCTCATGGGGCCGGGACAGGGCTCGGTGCTCTTCGGCTACACCTTC. This sequence encodes CASSLMGPGQGSVLFGYTF.